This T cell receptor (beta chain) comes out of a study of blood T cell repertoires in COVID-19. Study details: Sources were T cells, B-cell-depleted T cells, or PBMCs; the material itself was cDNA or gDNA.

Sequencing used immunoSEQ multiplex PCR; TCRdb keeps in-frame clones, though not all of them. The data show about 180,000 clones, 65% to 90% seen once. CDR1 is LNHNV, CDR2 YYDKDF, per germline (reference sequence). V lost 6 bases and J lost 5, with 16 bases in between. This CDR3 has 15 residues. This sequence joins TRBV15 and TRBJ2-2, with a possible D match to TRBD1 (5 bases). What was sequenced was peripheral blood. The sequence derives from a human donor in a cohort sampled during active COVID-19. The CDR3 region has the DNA TGTGCCACCAGAATATGGGGCCCCGGGACCGGGGAGCTGTTTTTT. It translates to CATRIWGPGTGELFF. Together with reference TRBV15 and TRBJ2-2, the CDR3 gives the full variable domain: DAMVIQNPRYQVTQFGKPVTLSCSQTLNHNVMYWYQQKSSQAPKLLFHYYDKDFNNEADTPDNFQSRRPNTSFCFLDIRSPGLGDTAMYLCATRIWGPGTGELFFGEGSRLTVL.